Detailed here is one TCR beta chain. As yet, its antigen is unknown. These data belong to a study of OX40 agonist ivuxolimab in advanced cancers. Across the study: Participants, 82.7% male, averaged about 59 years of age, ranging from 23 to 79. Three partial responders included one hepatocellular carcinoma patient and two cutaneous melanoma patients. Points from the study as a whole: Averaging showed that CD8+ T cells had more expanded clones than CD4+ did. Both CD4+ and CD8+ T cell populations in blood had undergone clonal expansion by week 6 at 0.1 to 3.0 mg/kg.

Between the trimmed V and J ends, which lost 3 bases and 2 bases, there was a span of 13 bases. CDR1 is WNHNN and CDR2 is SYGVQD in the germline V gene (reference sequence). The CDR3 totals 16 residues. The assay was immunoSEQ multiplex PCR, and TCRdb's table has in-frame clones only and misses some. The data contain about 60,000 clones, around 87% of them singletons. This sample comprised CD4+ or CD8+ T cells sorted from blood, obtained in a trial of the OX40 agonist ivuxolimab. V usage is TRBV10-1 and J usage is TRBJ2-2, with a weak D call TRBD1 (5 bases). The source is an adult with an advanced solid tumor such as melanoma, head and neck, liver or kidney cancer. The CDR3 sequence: CASSEWAQANTGELFF. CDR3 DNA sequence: TGCGCCAGCAGTGAATGGGCACAGGCAAACACCGGGGAGCTGTTTTTT.